The 21 T cell receptor beta chains given below trace back to one sample, sequenced in a study of T cell responses to AZD1222 COVID-19 vaccine. The method was immunoSEQ multiplex PCR; TCRdb's version includes in-frame clones alone and lacks a portion of them. Among 150,000 or so clones, about nine tenths were seen once, and the ten largest hold more than 5%. Sequencing used peripheral blood, obtained on day 0 of AZD1222 vaccination. These receptors came from an adult in good health.

The chain employs TRBV6-2 or TRBV6-3 and TRBJ2-7; D possibly corresponds to TRBD1 (6 bases). Germline CDR1 is MNHEY and CDR2 is SVGEGT. V lost 4 bases to trimming and J lost 1 base, with 17 bases between them. This CDR3 region has 16 residues. This CDR3 is CASSSRSRQGSYEQYF. The CDR3 DNA is TGTGCCAGCAGTTCCCGTTCGCGTCAGGGGTCCTACGAGCAGTACTTC.

This chain links TRBV7-9 with TRBJ2-6, with a possible D match to TRBD2 (5 bases). This CDR3 has 16 residues. Germline lookup yields CDR1 SEHNR and CDR2 FQNEAQ (reference sequence). V was shortened by 6 bases and J by 0 bases, with 12 bases between the two germline ends. The CDR3 region is CASRALGSSGANVLTF. Here the CDR3 DNA reads TGTGCCAGCAGGGCACTAGGGTCCTCTGGGGCCAACGTCCTGACTTTC.

The rearrangement joins TRBV7-2 to TRBJ2-2; D not certain. The germline V gene has CDR1 SGHTA and CDR2 FQGNSA. V dropped 5 bases and J dropped 6 bases, with 13 bases sitting between them. This CDR3 is built from 14 residues. CDR3 sequence: CASSPRAYPGELFF. The CDR3 DNA reads TGTGCCAGCAGCCCTAGGGCGTACCCCGGGGAGCTGTTTTTT.

The genes are TRBV19 and TRBJ2-2; possibly TRBD1 or TRBD2 for D (5 bases each). CDR3 length equals 14 residues. CDR1 and CDR2 from the germline V gene are LNHDA and SQIVND (reference sequence). Trimming took off 8 bases at V and 5 bases at J, with 15 bases between the two ends. The CDR3 here is CASDLGRFTGELFF. CDR3 nucleotides: TGTGCCAGTGACCTGGGACGATTTACCGGGGAGCTGTTTTTT.

The V call is TRBV3-1 (or the pseudogene TRBV3-2), the J call TRBJ1-5, with no clear D. Trimming removed 1 base at V and 4 bases at J, with 5 bases between. Germline V lookup: CDR1 LGHDT, CDR2 YNNKEL (reference sequence). The CDR3 runs 13 residues. CDR3 region: CASSQGQNQPQHF. CDR3 DNA sequence: TGTGCCAGCAGCCAAGGTCAGAATCAGCCCCAGCATTTT.

This clone has a single count. The V call is TRBV9, the J call TRBJ1-1; D remains unclear. Germline V gene data show CDR1 as SGDLS and CDR2 as YYNGEE. Trimming took off 4 bases at V and 4 bases at J, with 14 bases between the two ends. This CDR3 is 14 amino acids long. The CDR3 DNA follows: TGTGCCAGCAGCCCTCGTGAGGGAGGCACTGAAGCTTTCTTT. Protein: CASSPREGGTEAFF.

The rearrangement joins TRBV13 to TRBJ2-2; 13 bases map to TRBD2. CDR1 is PRHDT and CDR2 is FYEKMQ in the germline V gene (reference sequence). V lost 5 bases and J lost 3; bases outside the gene matches: 6. The CDR3 extends over 17 amino acids. This chain's CDR3 is CASSPGLAGVYTGELFF. CDR3 DNA: TGTGCCAGCAGCCCCGGACTAGCGGGAGTTTACACCGGGGAGCTGTTTTTT.

This chain links TRBV19 with TRBJ2-7, with 8 bases aligning to TRBD2. The V gene's germline CDR1 is LNHDA and CDR2 SQIVND (reference sequence). The CDR3 sequence is 17 residues long. The junction had 18 bases not matched to a gene; V was cut back by 5 bases and J by 6 bases. CDR3 amino acids: CASSSPPGGSRFGEQYF. DNA for the CDR3: TGTGCCAGTAGTTCTCCCCCGGGGGGGAGCCGTTTCGGCGAGCAGTACTTC.

This clone was seen only once. The gene calls are TRBV11-2 and TRBJ2-5; D is perhaps TRBD2 (6 bases). V lost 4 bases to trimming and J lost 4 bases, with 16 bases between them. Germline lookup yields CDR1 SGHAT and CDR2 FQNNGV. CDR3 length: 15 residues. The CDR3 spells CASSYFPGGGETQYF. The CDR3 DNA is TGTGCCAGCAGCTACTTCCCCGGGGGAGGAGAGACCCAGTACTTC.

Only a few counts were recorded for this clone. This chain links TRBV27 with TRBJ1-2, with 11 nucleotides matching TRBD1. The CDR3 runs to 17 residues. Germline-derived CDR1 and CDR2 are MNHEY and SMNVEV (reference sequence). V shed 5 bases and J 1 base; nucleotides not matched to a gene: 9. The CDR3 nucleotides read TGTGCCAGCAGTAACGGACAGGGGGCTACTCTTAACTATGGCTACACCTTC. It yields the protein CASSNGQGATLNYGYTF.

The chain combines TRBV10-1 with TRBJ1-1; D may be TRBD1 (5 bases). From germline, CDR1 is WNHNN and CDR2 SYGVQD (reference sequence). The CDR3 runs 14 residues. V was shortened by 3 bases and J by 2 bases, with 10 bases between the two germline ends. Here the CDR3 reads CASSDGAANTEAFF. In nucleotides, the CDR3 is TGCGCCAGCAGTGATGGGGCGGCCAACACTGAAGCTTTCTTT.

A single count supports this clone. This chain uses TRBV7-2 with TRBJ2-3, with 7 bases aligning to TRBD2. J lost 4 bases, V lost 3 bases, and 7 bases had no gene match. This CDR3 has 15 amino acids. The germline V gene has CDR1 SGHTA and CDR2 FQGNSA. The CDR3, as DNA: TGTGCCAGCAGCTTCGCGGGGGTGCTGGCAGATACGCAGTATTTT. Residues: CASSFAGVLADTQYF.

V usage is TRBV5-6 and J usage is TRBJ1-6, with D possibly matching TRBD1 (5 bases). Germline CDR1 SGHDT, CDR2 YYEEEE. Trimming took off 3 bases at V and 7 bases at J, with 14 bases between the two ends. The CDR3 loop spans 15 amino acids. The CDR3 DNA is TGTGCCAGCAGCTCGGGTGTGGGGGGGAATTCACCCCTCCACTTT. Translating gives CASSSGVGGNSPLHF.

The chain has TRBV28 and TRBJ1-5; D is ambiguous. The CDR3 runs to 15 residues. The germline gives CDR1 MDHEN, CDR2 SYDVKM. Between the trimmed V and J ends, which lost 7 bases and 2 bases, there was a span of 15 bases. CDR3 coding DNA: TGTGCCAGCACCCAAGTTGGGCAGGGCAATCAGCCCCAGCATTTT. Encoded protein: CASTQVGQGNQPQHF.

The CDR3 spells CASSADSYTEAFF. The CDR3 bases are TGTGCCAGCAGCGCGGACAGCTACACTGAAGCTTTCTTT. J is TRBJ1-1 and V is TRBV7-6; D might be TRBD1 (6 bases). There are 13 residues in the CDR3. Trimming left V 5 bases short and J 3 bases short, with 10 bases between. Germline CDR1 and CDR2: SGHVS and FNYEAQ.

This chain uses TRBV2 with TRBJ2-5, with 9 positions matching TRBD2. Unmatched junction bases numbered 1, after V lost 7 bases and J lost 4 bases. The CDR3 length is 12 residues. Germline loops: CDR1 SNHLY, CDR2 FYNNEI. As DNA, the CDR3 is TGTGCCAGCAAACTAGCGGGAGAGACCCAGTACTTC. Translating it yields CASKLAGETQYF.

This clone was picked up one time. V is TRBV19 and J is TRBJ1-1; 7 positions match TRBD1. This CDR3 spans 11 amino acids. Germline CDR1 reads LNHDA; CDR2 reads SQIVND (reference sequence). Unmatched junction bases numbered 5, after V lost 5 bases and J lost 11 bases. The CDR3 DNA reads TGTGCCAGTAGTCAGACAGGGCGGGCTTTCTTT. Its protein is CASSQTGRAFF.

The chain joins TRBV19 to TRBJ2-5, with 8 bases lining up with TRBD1. Germline CDR1 is LNHDA and CDR2 is SQIVND (reference sequence). After removal of 6 bases from V and 1 base from J, the junction contained 4 bases not matched to a gene. The CDR3 consists of 14 residues. DNA of the CDR3: TGTGCCAGTAGCCAAGACAGGGGCCAAGAGACCCAGTACTTC. Its translation: CASSQDRGQETQYF.

In DNA form, the CDR3 reads TGTGCCAGCAGCACCGGACTAGCGGGGGATGAGCAGTTCTTC. Translating gives CASSTGLAGDEQFF. J is TRBJ2-1 and V is TRBV7-2; 13 positions agree with TRBD2. Germline V CDR1 and CDR2: SGHTA, FQGNSA. The J segment lost 8 bases and the V segment lost 5 bases, leaving 3 bases of the junction unmatched. The CDR3 sequence is 14 residues long.

The chain is built from TRBV28 and TRBJ2-7; D is unclear. CDR1 MDHEN and CDR2 SYDVKM come from the germline V gene. V was clipped by 4 bases and J by 6 bases, with 7 bases between them. The CDR3 contains 11 residues. The CDR3 nucleotides are TGTGCCAGCAGTTCCACCCCCGAGCAGTACTTC. Protein product: CASSSTPEQYF.

The chain carries TRBV7-6 and TRBJ1-6; the D is unclear. The V and J ends lost 1 base and 7 bases respectively, with 8 bases between them. This CDR3 contains 14 residues. Germline V lookup: CDR1 SGHVS, CDR2 FNYEAQ. The CDR3 coding sequence is TGTGCCAGCAGCTTAGAACGGTCAAATTCACCCCTCCACTTT. Amino acids: CASSLERSNSPLHF.